This note documents a single T cell receptor (beta chain) sequence. This specimen belongs to a study of blood T cell repertoires in COVID-19. Looked up from germline, CDR1 is SQVTM and CDR2 is ANQGSEA. V gave up 4 bases and J gave up 7 bases, with 13 bases separating them. The CDR3 consists of 12 residues. Generated by immunoSEQ multiplex PCR, the TCRdb table keeps only in-frame clones and is missing some. The sample includes about 440,000 clones, 85% to 90% of them seen just once. The chain recombines TRBV29-1 with TRBJ1-1; D gene ambiguous. This clonotype was obtained from a woman between 25 and 40 years old with acute or convalescent COVID-19. The sequenced sample was peripheral blood. The CDR3, as DNA: TGCAGCGTTGTTGAGTCGGGGATTGAAGCTTTCTTT. Translated: CSVVESGIEAFF. Drawing the rest from reference TRBV29-1 and TRBJ1-1, the complete variable domain is SAVISQKPSRDICQRGTSLTIQCQVDSQVTMMFWYRQQPGQSLTLIATANQGSEATYESGFVIDKFPISRPNLTFSTLTVSNMSPEDSSIYLCSVVESGIEAFFGQGTRLTVV.